This TCR beta chain was profiled in a study of identical twins. CDR1 SNHLY and CDR2 FYNNEI come from the germline V gene. Trimming pared 5 bases from V and 3 bases from J, leaving 16 bases between. The CDR3 contains 15 residues. Using its own MiXCR run on the 5' RACE reads, TCRdb lists one record per CDR3 protein. The repertoire holds 700,000 to 950,000 distinct CDR3 sequences, with roughly 12% as singletons. These records were also assigned to another study, of yellow fever vaccine responses in identical twins.

Sequenced input: PBMCs. The chain carries TRBV2 and TRBJ1-2, with a tentative D call TRBD1 (5 bases). The clonotype was recovered from a woman between 18 and 29 years old in good health. This chain's CDR3 is CASSSNGREYYGYTF. CDR3 sequence (DNA): TGTGCCAGCAGTAGTAACGGCAGGGAGTACTATGGCTACACCTTC.